Listed below are T cell receptor beta chains from one sample, sequenced in a study of beta chain features in type 1 diabetes. Only in-frame clones appear in the TCRdb table, and some are missing; sequencing was by immunoSEQ multiplex PCR. The data contain 95,000 to 150,000 clones, 15% to 20% of them singletons. Sample: central memory CD4+ T cells from blood. These receptors were taken from a young man with type 1 diabetes. CDR3s include the opening cysteine and the closing phenylalanine or tryptophan. The D gene is left open where the match is weak. Size is stated for part of the rows, as once, few or many counts, or as a class when the clone is expanded.

v_gene,j_gene,d_gene,abundance,CDR3nt,CDR3aa
TRBV25-1,TRBJ1-2,.,few,TGTGCCAGCAGTGACAAAAGTGGTCAGGGCTACACCTTC,CASSDKSGQGYTF
TRBV19,TRBJ2-5,.,.,TGTGCCAGTAGTTCGCGAGAGACCCAGTACTTC,CASSSRETQYF
TRBV28,TRBJ2-7,TRBD1,.,TGTGCCGGTGGCGCCGGGACAGACGTTGTGCAGTACTTC,CAGGAGTDVVQYF
TRBV2,TRBJ2-3,.,.,TGTGCCAGCAGTAGCGGACACACAGATACGCAGTATTTT,CASSSGHTDTQYF
TRBV6-1,TRBJ1-1,.,.,TGTGCCAGCAGTCCCGGACACAAAGGTGAAGCTTTCTTT,CASSPGHKGEAFF
TRBV27,TRBJ2-5,TRBD1,.,TGTGCCAGCAGTCCCTATATGAACCGTCCGGACAGGGGGCTTGGAGAGACCCAGTACTTC,CASSPYMNRPDRGLGETQYF
TRBV4-3,TRBJ2-1,.,.,TGCGCCAGCAGCCGCCAACTGGCCGAGAGCTCCTACAATGAGCAGTTCTTC,CASSRQLAESSYNEQFF
TRBV14,TRBJ2-2,.,few,TGTGCCAGCAGCCAAGAAAGGGACGGCCCCACCGGGGAGCTGTTTTTT,CASSQERDGPTGELFF
TRBV21-1,TRBJ2-1,.,.,TGTGCCAGCAGTTTAGGGAAGATAGATAATGAGCAGTTCTTC,CASSLGKIDNEQFF
TRBV25-1,TRBJ1-1,.,many,TGTGCCAGCAGTGAACTAGGGGGTCTAGTCGCTTTCTTT,CASSELGGLVAFF
TRBV27,TRBJ2-1,TRBD1,.,TGTGCCAGCAGTTGGGACAGGGGTACGGAATGGCAGTTCTTC,CASSWDRGTEWQFF
TRBV9,TRBJ2-5,.,.,TGTGCCAGCAGCACGCTGGGGGGCCGGGAGACCCAGTACTTC,CASSTLGGRETQYF
TRBV30,TRBJ2-1,TRBD2,few,TGTGCCTGGAGTATGATAGCGGGGGGGAATGAGCAGTTCTTC,CAWSMIAGGNEQFF
TRBV7-9,TRBJ2-7,TRBD1,.,TGTGCCAGCAGCTTCCCAGGGGGAATCTCCTACGAGCAGTACTTC,CASSFPGGISYEQYF
TRBV20-1,TRBJ2-5,.,.,TGCAGTGCCCGGCAAGAGACCCAGTACTTC,CSARQETQYF
TRBV27,TRBJ1-2,.,few,TGTGCCAGCAGTTTATCGTTCGGGGTAGATACCTATGGCTACACCTTC,CASSLSFGVDTYGYTF
TRBV20-1,TRBJ2-7,.,few,TGCAGTGCTATAGGGTTTAACGAGCAGTACTTC,CSAIGFNEQYF
TRBV29-1,TRBJ2-1,TRBD2,few,TGCAGCGTTGAATCTAGCGGGAGCTACAATGAGCAGTTCTTC,CSVESSGSYNEQFF
TRBV2,TRBJ2-1,TRBD2,few,TGTGCCAGCCGCTGGGCGGGAGTCTACAATGAGCAGTTCTTC,CASRWAGVYNEQFF
TRBV30,TRBJ2-1,.,few,TGTGCCTGGAGCCCGAGGGCTGAGCAGTTCTTC,CAWSPRAEQFF
TRBV6-1,TRBJ1-6,.,.,TGTGCCAGCAGTGAGATCCCGTCACCCCTCCACTTT,CASSEIPSPLHF
TRBV5-4,TRBJ2-5,TRBD1,many,TGTGCCAGCAGCTTACAGGGGGCTGATGAGACCCAGTACTTC,CASSLQGADETQYF
TRBV7-2,TRBJ2-3,.,few,TGTGCCAGCAGCTTCACTAGCTTAGATACGCAGTATTTT,CASSFTSLDTQYF
TRBV4-3,TRBJ2-5,TRBD2,few,TGCGCCCGCAGCCAGTGGCCCCCCCGTCCGGGAACTAGCGGGAGTGTCGAGACCCAGTACTTC,CARSQWPPRPGTSGSVETQYF
TRBV10-3,TRBJ1-6,.,.,TGTGCCACCCTAAAAGAGGATAATTCACCCCTCCACTTT,CATLKEDNSPLHF
TRBV28,TRBJ2-5,TRBD2,many,TGTGCCAGCCGGGAGGGCTTATGGGAGACCCAGTACTTC,CASREGLWETQYF
TRBV27,TRBJ1-3,.,many,TGTGCCAGCAGCAAAGCAGGGGCTGGAAACACCATATATTTT,CASSKAGAGNTIYF
TRBV6-5,TRBJ2-3,TRBD1,.,TGTGCCAGCAGTTACGGACAGGGGAGCACAGATACGCAGTATTTT,CASSYGQGSTDTQYF
TRBV10-3,TRBJ2-3,TRBD1,many,TGTGCCATCAGGAACCGACAGGGGTCGGAGGGCACAGATACGCAGTATTTT,CAIRNRQGSEGTDTQYF
TRBV6-6,TRBJ1-3,.,.,TGTGCCAGCAGTTACTCGATTTTCTCTGGAAACACCATATATTTT,CASSYSIFSGNTIYF
TRBV7-2,TRBJ2-7,TRBD2,many,TGTGCCAGCAGCTCTTATCTAGCGGTCTCCTACGAGCAGTACTTC,CASSSYLAVSYEQYF
TRBV18,TRBJ1-1,TRBD1,many,TGTGCCAGCTCACCTCCCGGGACAGCTGAAGAAGCTTTCTTT,CASSPPGTAEEAFF
TRBV30,TRBJ2-2,.,many,TGTGCCTGGAGGAGGCTGGGGAACACCGGGGAGCTGTTTTTT,CAWRRLGNTGELFF
TRBV11-2,TRBJ2-5,.,few,TGTGCCAGCAGCTTATCGGATCAAGAGACCCAGTACTTC,CASSLSDQETQYF
TRBV28,TRBJ2-5,.,.,TGTGCCAGCAGTCCCCTCCCTTTTGGGGCCCAGTACTTC,CASSPLPFGAQYF
TRBV25-1,TRBJ2-3,.,few,TGTGCCAGCAGTCTCTGGGAAAGTGTAGATACGCAGTATTTT,CASSLWESVDTQYF
TRBV7-6,TRBJ2-1,TRBD2,many,TGTGCCAGCAGCTTTGGACTAGCGGGAGGAAACTCCTACAATGAGCAGTTCTTC,CASSFGLAGGNSYNEQFF
TRBV29-1,TRBJ1-1,.,.,TGCAGCGGCCACCTGGGGAGTGGCACTGAAGCTTTCTTT,CSGHLGSGTEAFF
TRBV29-1,TRBJ2-2,TRBD1,.,TGCAGCGTTGGGACAGGCACCGGGGAGCTGTTTTTT,CSVGTGTGELFF
TRBV7-8,TRBJ2-7,TRBD2,.,TGTGCCACCAAACTTAGCGGGGTGGAATACGAGCAGTACTTC,CATKLSGVEYEQYF
TRBV30,TRBJ2-5,TRBD2,.,TGTGCCTGGAGTGTAGGTCCTAGCGGTCCCGGGGAGCAGTACTTC,CAWSVGPSGPGEQYF
TRBV11-2,TRBJ2-5,.,.,TGTGCCAGCAGCTTTACGGACACGGAGACCCAGTACTTC,CASSFTDTETQYF
TRBV7-2,TRBJ2-2,.,.,TGTGCCAGCAGCCCTAGCAGGGGAGCGAACACCGGGGAGCTGTTTTTT,CASSPSRGANTGELFF
TRBV18,TRBJ2-1,TRBD2,few,TGTGCCAGCTCACCACCGGGACTAGCGGGAGGGCTGAGGAGTAACAATGAGCAGTTCTTC,CASSPPGLAGGLRSNNEQFF
TRBV7-9,TRBJ2-4,.,.,TGTGCCAGCAGCACCTTATGGGGTCCCAGGAGGAACATTCAGTACTTC,CASSTLWGPRRNIQYF
TRBV29-1,TRBJ1-1,.,many,TGCAGCGTCGCCCCCGGGTGGGGGATGAACACTGAAGCTTTCTTT,CSVAPGWGMNTEAFF
TRBV2,TRBJ2-5,TRBD2,few,TGTGCCAGCAGTGGGGGACTAGCGGGGGCAGAGACCCAGTACTTC,CASSGGLAGAETQYF
TRBV7-2,TRBJ2-5,TRBD2,few,TGTGCCAGCCGACTCACTAGCGGGGGGGTTGAGACCCAGTACTTC,CASRLTSGGVETQYF
TRBV5-1,TRBJ2-3,TRBD1,few,TGCGCCAGCAGCCCGCCGACAGGGCCCACAGATACGCAGTATTTT,CASSPPTGPTDTQYF
TRBV7-2,TRBJ1-1,.,few,TGTGCCAGCAGCTTAGAGTTCGGGGCCCGTCGCACTGAAGCTTTCTTT,CASSLEFGARRTEAFF
TRBV6-5,TRBJ2-1,.,few,TGTGCCAGCAGCCCTAACAGGGACCCTTACAATGAGCAGTTCTTC,CASSPNRDPYNEQFF